Below are 21 T cell receptor beta chains sequenced from a single sample in a study of identical twins. TCRdb re-derived calls from the 5' RACE reads in MiXCR, one entry per CDR3 protein. The repertoire includes about 200,000 distinct CDR3 sequences, more than 15% of them detected once, and about 38% sits in the top ten. The same data also contributed to another study, on T cells expressing NK-cell markers.

The source material was CD8+ T cells sorted from blood. The receptors derive from a woman aged 18-29 years in good health.

V is TRBV20-1 and J is TRBJ2-7; possibly TRBD2 for D (5 bases). Germline lookup yields CDR1 DFQATT and CDR2 SNEGSKA (reference sequence). The V end lost 6 bases, the J end lost 4 bases, and 10 bases lay between the germline ends. This CDR3 is built from 11 residues. The CDR3 region is CSAPSGYEQYF. CDR3 nucleotides: TGCAGTGCCCCCAGCGGATACGAGCAGTACTTC.

This clonotype showed up many times. This rearrangement joins TRBV3-1 to TRBJ2-1; TRBD2 matches at 9 bases. The length of the CDR3 is 17 residues. Germline lookup yields CDR1 LGHDT and CDR2 YNNKEL (reference sequence). V was pared by 0 bases and J by 7 bases, with 10 bases of the junction left unmatched. The chain's CDR3 is CASSQEYGREGPNEQFF. The CDR3 DNA follows: TGTGCCAGCAGCCAAGAATATGGGCGGGAGGGCCCAAATGAGCAGTTCTTC.

This clonotype was found many times. The V gene is TRBV5-1, the J gene TRBJ2-1; D remains ambiguous. With 2 bases removed from V and 7 bases from J, the gap between germline ends came to 10 bases. CDR1 and CDR2 from the germline V gene are SGHRS and YFSETQ. The length of the CDR3 is 13 residues. CDR3 region: CASSLSTGNEQFF. The CDR3 nucleotides read TGCGCCAGCAGCTTATCCACTGGGAATGAGCAGTTCTTC. The whole variable domain, remainder taken from reference TRBV5-1 and TRBJ2-1, is KAGVTQTPRYLIKTRGQQVTLSCSPISGHRSVSWYQQTPGQGLQFLFEYFSETQRNKGNFPGRFSGRQFSNSRSEMNVSTLELGDSALYLCASSLSTGNEQFFGPGTRLTVL.

This sequence joins TRBV6-5 and TRBJ2-7; the D call may be TRBD1 or TRBD2 (5 bases each). The CDR3 runs to 11 residues. V was clipped by 6 bases and J by 6 bases, with 9 bases between them. The germline V gene has CDR1 MNHEY and CDR2 SVGAGI. CDR3 sequence (DNA): TGTGCCAGCAGCCGGGGCGGCGAGCAGTACTTC. It is translated as CASSRGGEQYF.

The J gene is TRBJ2-1, the V gene TRBV4-1; no firm D call. Germline V gene data show CDR1 as MGHRA and CDR2 as YSYEKL. V lost 1 base and J 0 bases, leaving 10 bases between the germline ends. The CDR3 runs to 16 residues. As DNA, the CDR3 is TGCGCCAGCAGCCAAGGTGCGGTAAGCTCCTACAATGAGCAGTTCTTC. Translation gives CASSQGAVSSYNEQFF.

In this sample, this clonotype turned up a few times. CDR3 coding DNA: TGCAGTGCTAGAGGAGTCACTAGCGGGTCCTCCTACAATGAGCAGTTCTTC. As protein: CSARGVTSGSSYNEQFF. The chain uses TRBV20-1 and TRBJ2-1; TRBD2 matches 9 bases. CDR1 is DFQATT, CDR2 SNEGSKA, per germline (reference sequence). The length of the CDR3 is 17 residues. The junction had 7 bases not matched to a gene; V was cut back by 1 base and J by 0 bases.

The chain joins TRBV6-5 to TRBJ1-1, with D unresolved. The germline CDR1 and CDR2 sequences are MNHEY and SVGAGI. Trimming stripped 7 bases from V and 3 bases from J, with 6 bases between. This CDR3 region has 11 residues. CDR3 sequence (DNA): TGTGCCAGCACCAAGTACACTGAAGCTTTCTTT. As protein: CASTKYTEAFF.

This clonotype has at least ten counts. The V call is TRBV5-1, the J call TRBJ2-1; D is undetermined. The CDR3 runs to 13 residues. The V end was cut by 4 bases, the J end by 9 bases, with 14 bases between. Looked up from germline, CDR1 is SGHRS and CDR2 is YFSETQ. The CDR3 bases are TGCGCCAGCAGCGTAGAGCTAGTAACTGAGCAGTTCTTC. The encoded protein is CASSVELVTEQFF.

The chain links TRBV9 to TRBJ2-2; no reliable D call. CDR3 size: 14 residues. V was clipped by 0 bases and J by 4 bases, with 7 bases between them. Per the germline V gene, CDR1 is SGDLS and CDR2 is YYNGEE. CDR3 DNA: TGTGCCAGCAGCGTAGGGTTTTCCACCGGGGAGCTGTTTTTT. This encodes CASSVGFSTGELFF.

The rearrangement links TRBV7-6 to TRBJ2-3; D ambiguous. With 1 base removed from V and 1 base from J, the gap between germline ends came to 3 bases. CDR3 size: 13 residues. CDR1 is SGHVS and CDR2 is FNYEAQ in the germline V gene. Written as DNA, the CDR3 is TGTGCCAGCAGCTTAGATGGCACAGATACGCAGTATTTT. Translating gives CASSLDGTDTQYF.

DNA for the CDR3: TGTGCCAGCAGCTGGGACAGGGACACCTACGAGCAGTACTTC. The encoded protein is CASSWDRDTYEQYF. The chain links TRBV7-9 to TRBJ2-7, with 9 nucleotides matching TRBD1. This CDR3 has 14 amino acids. Germline CDR1 SEHNR, CDR2 FQNEAQ (reference sequence). V shed 4 bases and J 2 bases; nucleotides not matched to a gene: 3. Based on the CDR3 plus reference TRBV7-9 and TRBJ2-7, the full variable domain is DTGVSQNPRHKITKRGQNVTFRCDPISEHNRLYWYRQTLGQGPEFLTYFQNEAQLEKSRLLSDRFSAERPKGSFSTLEIQRTEQGDSAMYLCASSWDRDTYEQYFGPGTRLTVT.

The J gene is TRBJ2-1, the V gene TRBV10-1; perhaps D is TRBD1 or TRBD2 (5 bases each). CDR3 length: 13 amino acids. CDR1 and CDR2 from the germline V gene are WNHNN and SYGVQD (reference sequence). Trimming took off 6 bases at V and 9 bases at J, with 15 bases between the two ends. CDR3 DNA sequence: TGCGCCAGCAGCCGGGACCCCCTGGGTGAGCAGTTCTTC. Its protein is CASSRDPLGEQFF.

In its sample, this clonotype was seen a few times. The chain recombines TRBV9 with TRBJ2-5, with 7 bases matching TRBD2. V shed 4 bases, J shed 5 bases, and the junction held 11 bases outside the gene matches. The CDR3 runs to 15 residues. The germline V gene has CDR1 SGDLS and CDR2 YYNGEE. CDR3 sequence (DNA): TGTGCCAGCAGCTCCCCCCGAGCGGGGTTGGAGACCCAGTACTTC. Amino acids: CASSSPRAGLETQYF.

The chain recombines TRBV4-1 with TRBJ2-1; 7 bases agree with TRBD2. V gave up 2 bases and J gave up 4 bases; unmatched junction bases: 8. The CDR3 covers 16 residues. From germline, CDR1 is MGHRA and CDR2 YSYEKL. This chain's CDR3 is CASSQTRLAGYNEQFF. DNA for the CDR3: TGCGCCAGCAGCCAAACTCGACTAGCCGGGTACAATGAGCAGTTCTTC.

This clonotype was seen a handful of times. V usage is TRBV30 and J usage is TRBJ2-6; D is unresolved. The CDR3 has 14 amino acids. CDR1 and CDR2 (germline): GTSNPN, SVGIG (reference sequence). V dropped 0 bases and J dropped 5 bases, with 8 bases sitting between them. CDR3 nucleotides: TGTGCCTGGAGTGTAGGGTTAAGGGCCAACGTCCTGACTTTC. This codes for CAWSVGLRANVLTF.

This clonotype came up many times. V and J are TRBV6-2 or TRBV6-3 and TRBJ2-1; 11 nucleotides agree with TRBD2. CDR1 MNHEY and CDR2 SVGEGT come from the germline V gene. J was trimmed by 3 bases and V by 6 bases; bases with no gene match: 4. The CDR3 totals 15 residues. The CDR3 here is CASSPGLAVYNEQFF. CDR3 DNA: TGTGCCAGCAGCCCGGGACTAGCGGTCTACAATGAGCAGTTCTTC.

This clonotype was seen more than once but under ten times. The V and J genes are TRBV7-8 and TRBJ2-7; 8 bases line up with TRBD2. There are 14 residues in the CDR3. V was pared by 5 bases and J by 4 bases, with 7 bases of the junction left unmatched. From germline, CDR1 is SGHVS and CDR2 FQNEAQ. The DNA of the CDR3 is TGTGCCAGCAGCACCTCTAGCGGGTCGTACGAGCAGTACTTC. Translating gives CASSTSSGSYEQYF.

This CDR3 reads CASSLSQNEQFF. CDR3 nucleotides: TGTGCCAGCAGTTTATCCCAAAATGAGCAGTTCTTC. The chain has TRBV27 and TRBJ2-1; no clear D. The V end lost 0 bases, the J end lost 7 bases, and 4 bases lay between the germline ends. The germline V gene encodes CDR1 MNHEY and CDR2 SMNVEV (reference sequence). The CDR3 extends over 12 amino acids.

This clonotype was counted a few times. The V gene is TRBV2, the J gene TRBJ1-2; D gene uncertain. This CDR3 comprises 12 residues. The V end was cut by 8 bases, the J end by 5 bases, with 12 bases between. The germline gives CDR1 SNHLY, CDR2 FYNNEI. The CDR3 reads CASLQNVYGYTF. The DNA of the CDR3 is TGTGCCAGCCTCCAGAATGTGTATGGCTACACCTTC.

The table lists this clonotype with a few counts. This chain links TRBV14 with TRBJ2-1; 11 bases are a match to TRBD2. CDR3 length equals 16 residues. The germline V gene has CDR1 SGHDN and CDR2 FVKESK. V was clipped by 4 bases and J by 2 bases; unmatched bases: 4. The CDR3 here is CASSPLLAGAYNEQFF. CDR3 coding DNA: TGTGCCAGCAGCCCGTTACTAGCGGGGGCCTACAATGAGCAGTTCTTC.

This chain joins TRBV27 and TRBJ2-7; perhaps D is TRBD1 or TRBD2 (6 bases each). Germline CDR1 is MNHEY and CDR2 is SMNVEV (reference sequence). The CDR3 totals 14 residues. V lost 2 bases to trimming and J lost 9 bases, with 17 bases between them. CDR3 residues: CASSLGTGADSQYF. CDR3 bases: TGTGCCAGCAGTTTAGGGACGGGGGCTGACTCGCAGTACTTC.